These 18 T cell receptor beta chains share one sample of origin, sequenced in a study of OX40 agonist ivuxolimab in advanced cancers. Data came from immunoSEQ multiplex PCR; TCRdb stores just in-frame clones and leaves some out. The repertoire holds tens of thousands of clones, with roughly 85% as singletons. The source material was CD4+ or CD8+ T cells sorted from blood, sampled in a trial of the OX40 agonist ivuxolimab. These receptor sequences come from an adult with an advanced solid tumor such as melanoma, head and neck, liver or kidney cancer.

This chain links TRBV4-1 with TRBJ2-5; the D gene could be TRBD1 or TRBD2 (6 bases each). The CDR3 has 20 residues. Trimming left V 0 bases short and J 2 bases short, with 25 bases between. Germline V gene sequence: CDR1 MGHRA, CDR2 YSYEKL. Written as DNA, the CDR3 is TGCGCCAGCAGCCAAGAAACCGGGAGAGTCGGGACAACTCAACAAGAGACCCAGTACTTC. Amino acids: CASSQETGRVGTTQQETQYF.

The CDR3 DNA is TGTGCCAGCAGTTACTCTTCGGATAAGGGCTACACCTTC. This sequence encodes CASSYSSDKGYTF. The V and J genes are TRBV6-5 and TRBJ1-2; D is undetermined. Germline V CDR1 and CDR2: MNHEY, SVGAGI. The V gene lost 0 bases and the J gene lost 8 bases, with 10 bases spanning the gap. This CDR3 comprises 13 residues.

This clone was counted many times. The chain joins TRBV4-1 to TRBJ1-2, with a tentative D call TRBD1 (5 bases). The V gene lost 2 bases and the J gene lost 3 bases, with 25 bases spanning the gap. CDR1 is MGHRA, CDR2 YSYEKL, per germline. This CDR3 spans 19 amino acids. The CDR3 sequence: CASSQMGRRRTPRDYGYTF. CDR3 DNA: TGCGCCAGCAGCCAAATGGGACGGAGGAGAACCCCGAGGGACTATGGCTACACCTTC.

The chain employs TRBV9 and TRBJ1-1; D may be TRBD1 (5 bases). The CDR3 is made up of 14 amino acids. Germline assignment: CDR1 SGDLS and CDR2 YYNGEE. V was clipped by 7 bases and J by 3 bases, with 16 bases between them. CDR3 bases: TGTGCCAGCCGGCGGGGGTCGGAAGACACTGAAGCTTTCTTT. This gives the protein CASRRGSEDTEAFF. Drawing the rest from reference TRBV9 and TRBJ1-1, the complete variable domain is DSGVTQTPKHLITATGQRVTLRCSPRSGDLSVYWYQQSLDQGLQFLIQYYNGEERAKGNILERFSAQQFPDLHSELNLSSLELGDSALYFCASRRGSEDTEAFFGQGTRLTVV.

V gene TRBV5-1 combines with J gene TRBJ2-5; TRBD2 agrees at 8 bases. This CDR3 spans 15 amino acids. Unmatched junction bases numbered 10, after V lost 4 bases and J lost 5 bases. Germline V gene lookup returns CDR1 SGHRS and CDR2 YFSETQ. Here the CDR3 reads CASSRLAGQRETQYF. The CDR3 region has the DNA TGCGCCAGCAGCCGGCTAGCGGGTCAACGGGAGACCCAGTACTTC.

This rearrangement joins TRBV6-5 to TRBJ1-3, with no clear D. This CDR3 contains 14 residues. The V gene lost 6 bases and the J gene lost 0 bases, with 9 bases spanning the gap. The germline V gene encodes CDR1 MNHEY and CDR2 SVGAGI. CDR3 protein: CASRPVGSGNTIYF. The CDR3 DNA is TGTGCCAGCAGACCTGTGGGCTCTGGAAACACCATATATTTT.

The J gene is TRBJ2-3, the V gene TRBV5-1; tentatively, D is TRBD2 (5 bases). The V gene lost 0 bases and the J gene lost 0 bases, with 8 bases spanning the gap. Germline lookup yields CDR1 SGHRS and CDR2 YFSETQ. This CDR3 is 15 amino acids long. The CDR3 DNA reads TGCGCCAGCAGCTTGGGCGGGTCGAGCACAGATACGCAGTATTTT. Amino acids: CASSLGGSSTDTQYF.

The V call is TRBV4-1, the J call TRBJ1-6; D perhaps matches TRBD1 (5 bases). This CDR3 contains 13 residues. V gave up 1 base and J gave up 9 bases, with 7 bases separating them. Germline V gene data show CDR1 as MGHRA and CDR2 as YSYEKL. Written as DNA, the CDR3 is TGCGCCAGCAGCCAAGGTCAGGGTTCACCCCTCCACTTT. Protein: CASSQGQGSPLHF.

The rearrangement joins TRBV5-1 to TRBJ2-7; 8 bases fit TRBD2. V trimming: 0 bases; J trimming: 4 bases; junction bases outside the gene matches: 6. This CDR3 is 15 amino acids long. Per the germline V gene, CDR1 is SGHRS and CDR2 is YFSETQ. The CDR3 spells CASSLGVAGQYEQYF. CDR3 sequence (DNA): TGCGCCAGCAGCTTGGGGGTAGCGGGGCAATACGAGCAGTACTTC.

This clone was counted a single time. V gene TRBV5-4 combines with J gene TRBJ1-6; no firm D call. Germline-derived CDR1 and CDR2 are SGHNT and YYREEE (reference sequence). This CDR3 spans 12 amino acids. V shed 0 bases and J shed 8 bases, with 3 bases lying between them. The CDR3 here is CASSLVDSPLHF. The CDR3 nucleotides read TGTGCCAGCAGCTTGGTGGATTCACCCCTCCACTTT.

J is TRBJ2-3 and V is TRBV5-1; TRBD2 might be the D (7 bases). Germline CDR1 and CDR2: SGHRS and YFSETQ. CDR3 length: 17 amino acids. V was cut by 2 bases and J by 9 bases, with 25 bases left in between. The CDR3 sequence is CASSLNRDYPMRGTQYF. CDR3 sequence (DNA): TGCGCCAGCAGCTTAAACCGGGACTACCCCATGAGGGGGACGCAGTATTTT.

DNA of the CDR3: TGCGCCAGCAGCTGGGGACAGGGGAGGGAGACCCAGTACTTC. This gives the protein CASSWGQGRETQYF. The chain carries TRBV5-1 and TRBJ2-5; 10 bases map to TRBD1. The CDR3 loop spans 14 amino acids. J gave up 5 bases and V 3 bases, and 4 bases lay outside the gene matches. From germline, CDR1 is SGHRS and CDR2 YFSETQ. The variable domain in full, completed from reference TRBV5-1 and TRBJ2-5, reads KAGVTQTPRYLIKTRGQQVTLSCSPISGHRSVSWYQQTPGQGLQFLFEYFSETQRNKGNFPGRFSGRQFSNSRSEMNVSTLELGDSALYLCASSWGQGRETQYFGPGTRLLVL.

The chain is built from TRBV28 and TRBJ2-1; perhaps TRBD2 as D (6 bases). Trimming took 2 bases from V and 13 from J, leaving 12 bases between them. Germline V gene lookup returns CDR1 MDHEN and CDR2 SYDVKM. The CDR3 consists of 12 residues. The CDR3 region is CASSLRDLPQFF. CDR3 bases: TGTGCCAGCAGTTTAAGGGACTTGCCCCAGTTCTTC.

The chain links TRBV11-3 to TRBJ1-2; no reliable D call. Germline values: CDR1 SGHNT, CDR2 YENEEA. Trimming took off 1 base at V and 5 bases at J, with 11 bases between the two ends. There are 14 residues in the CDR3. CDR3 residues: CASSLVEFVYGYTF. The CDR3 DNA follows: TGTGCCAGCAGCTTAGTAGAGTTTGTGTATGGCTACACCTTC.

This clone was detected only once. The rearrangement uses TRBV5-4 and TRBJ2-7; no firm D call. The CDR3 is 15 amino acids. Deletions cut 3 bases from V and 7 bases from J, with 20 bases between. In germline, CDR1 is SGHNT, CDR2 YYREEE (reference sequence). This CDR3 reads CASSSPRDSLKEQYF. The CDR3, as DNA: TGTGCCAGCAGCTCACCTCGAGACTCCCTAAAGGAGCAGTACTTC.

The V call is TRBV7-2, the J call TRBJ1-4, with D possibly TRBD1 on 6 matching bases. This CDR3 has 15 residues. The germline V gene has CDR1 SGHTA and CDR2 FQGNSA. V was trimmed by 5 bases and J by 6 bases, leaving 16 bases between them. CDR3 loop: CASSEPGAGDEKLFF. The CDR3 DNA is TGTGCCAGCAGCGAACCGGGCGCAGGGGATGAAAAACTGTTTTTT.

The chain joins TRBV27 to TRBJ2-7; the match to TRBD1 covers 9 bases. The CDR3 extends over 17 amino acids. J lost 3 bases, V lost 11 bases, and 20 bases had no gene match. Germline loops: CDR1 MNHEY, CDR2 SMNVEV (reference sequence). CDR3 loop: CASRPGQGSKIFYEQYF. The CDR3 nucleotides are TGTGCCTCTCGACCGGGACAGGGTTCCAAAATTTTCTACGAGCAGTACTTC.

The chain employs TRBV11-2 and TRBJ1-1; D not resolved. This CDR3 has 17 residues. Trimming cost V 3 bases and J 2 bases, with 19 bases left between them. The germline gives CDR1 SGHAT, CDR2 FQNNGV. The CDR3 DNA reads as TGTGCCAGCAGCTTTAACGCCCCATCTACCTCAAACACTGAAGCTTTCTTT. Its translation: CASSFNAPSTSNTEAFF. Looking up the rest from reference TRBV11-2 and TRBJ1-1 gives the full variable domain: EAGVAQSPRYKIIEKRQSVAFWCNPISGHATLYWYQQILGQGPKLLIQFQNNGVVDDSQLPKDRFSAERLKGVDSTLKIQPAKLEDSAVYLCASSFNAPSTSNTEAFFGQGTRLTVV.